This record covers a single T cell receptor (beta chain). This sample was taken from a study of blood T cell repertoires in COVID-19. Study context: Samples representing acute and convalescent COVID-19 were sourced from the United States, Italy and Spain. T cells, B-cell-depleted T cells, or PBMCs supplied cDNA or gDNA.

The V and J ends lost 6 bases and 8 bases respectively, with 10 bases between them. This CDR3 has 11 amino acids. CDR1 and CDR2 from the germline V gene are SEHNR and FQNEAQ (reference sequence). Original methodology: Scientists estimated how many nucleated cells there were by amplifying reference gene primers. Clones were read by immunoSEQ multiplex PCR, and TCRdb kept only the in-frame ones, dropping some. The DNA gave D and trimming, while V, J and clone size come from that table. This sample has about 160,000 clones, with 85% found just once. The source of this sequence is a man aged 40-55 years with acute or convalescent COVID-19. The chain joins TRBV7-9 to TRBJ1-2; D may be TRBD1 (6 bases). Sequences were obtained from peripheral blood. CDR3 region: CASRPGEGYTF. The DNA of the CDR3 is TGTGCCAGCAGACCAGGGGAAGGCTACACCTTC.